The clone carrying this TCR beta chain was recorded only once. This sample is part of a study of blood T cell repertoires in COVID-19. Trimming shortened V by 0 bases and J by 4 bases, and 6 bases separated the two germline ends. CDR3 length equals 14 residues. Germline V gives CDR1 SGHVS, CDR2 FNYEAQ. Some clones are missing from TCRdb's copy, which holds only in-frame ones; the method was immunoSEQ multiplex PCR. The sample carries some 45,000 clones, 75% to 85% recorded once. Sample: peripheral blood. The chain carries TRBV7-6 and TRBJ1-4; D unclear. The receptor was isolated from an elderly man in a cohort sampled during active COVID-19. CDR3 DNA sequence: TGTGCCAGCAGCTTAGCCTCGGGTAATGAAAAACTGTTTTTT. Encoded protein: CASSLASGNEKLFF.